Following are 8 T cell receptor beta chains from one sample sequenced in a study of blood T cell repertoires in COVID-19. TCRdb's copy holds only in-frame clones and misses some; the assay was immunoSEQ multiplex PCR. The repertoire has about 310,000 clones, around 87% of them found once; the top ten carry 1%. Sequencing was done on a sample of peripheral blood. These receptors were obtained from a man between 50 and 59 years old with active or convalescent COVID-19.

The rearrangement links TRBV27 to TRBJ1-1; 7 nucleotides align to TRBD1. The CDR3 is made up of 16 amino acids. Germline V CDR1 and CDR2: MNHEY, SMNVEV (reference sequence). The V gene end was trimmed by 1 base and the J gene end by 0 bases; junction bases not matched to a gene: 5. The CDR3 protein is CASSLFWGTVNTEAFF. The CDR3 DNA sequence: TGTGCCAGCAGTTTATTTTGGGGGACAGTGAACACTGAAGCTTTCTTT.

This clone was detected only a few times. The V call is TRBV4-1, the J call TRBJ2-3; D not resolved. The CDR3 has 16 residues. The V end was cut by 4 bases, the J end by 2 bases, with 16 bases between. CDR1 is MGHRA, CDR2 YSYEKL, per germline. CDR3 residues: CASSPFDSPNTDTQYF. Here the CDR3 DNA reads TGCGCCAGCAGCCCATTCGACTCCCCTAACACAGATACGCAGTATTTT.

The chain recombines TRBV19 with TRBJ1-5; the D gene is possibly TRBD1 (6 bases). Germline V gives CDR1 LNHDA, CDR2 SQIVND (reference sequence). The CDR3 contains 15 residues. With 4 bases removed from V and 3 bases from J, the gap between germline ends came to 13 bases. CDR3 nucleotide sequence: TGTGCCAGTAGTACTATATGGGGGCCCAATCAGCCCCAGCATTTT. Protein product: CASSTIWGPNQPQHF.

In its sample, this clone was seen many times. V gene TRBV28 combines with J gene TRBJ1-5; TRBD1 matches 9 bases. The V gene end was trimmed by 5 bases and the J gene end by 2 bases; junction bases not matched to a gene: 16. The CDR3 consists of 19 residues. Germline V lookup: CDR1 MDHEN, CDR2 SYDVKM. In DNA form, the CDR3 reads TGTGCCAGCAGTCCCAACACTCGCCCGGGACAGGGTCGCAATCAGCCCCAGCATTTT. Protein: CASSPNTRPGQGRNQPQHF.

J is TRBJ2-7 and V is TRBV7-8, with TRBD2 matching over 10 bases. The J segment lost 2 bases and the V segment lost 0 bases, leaving 4 bases of the junction unmatched. The CDR3 loop spans 16 amino acids. Germline V gene sequence: CDR1 SGHVS, CDR2 FQNEAQ. The CDR3 region is CASSLAPSGSTYEQYF. CDR3 sequence (DNA): TGTGCCAGCAGCTTAGCTCCTAGCGGGAGTACCTACGAGCAGTACTTC.

This chain's CDR3 is CSVVSGANVLTF. The CDR3, as DNA: TGCAGCGTTGTAAGCGGGGCCAACGTCCTGACTTTC. The chain recombines TRBV29-1 with TRBJ2-6; D unresolved. Per germline, CDR1 SQVTM and CDR2 ANQGSEA. Trimming took off 4 bases at V and 4 bases at J, with 5 bases between the two ends. The CDR3 is 12 residues long. Filled out from reference TRBV29-1 and TRBJ2-6, the complete variable domain reads SAVISQKPSRDICQRGTSLTIQCQVDSQVTMMFWYRQQPGQSLTLIATANQGSEATYESGFVIDKFPISRPNLTFSTLTVSNMSPEDSSIYLCSVVSGANVLTFGAGSRLTVL.

A remark on this clone: At the DNA level, this CDR3 is encoded by other sequences in the same sample as well. V gene TRBV7-9 combines with J gene TRBJ2-1; no clear D gene. Per the germline V gene, CDR1 is SEHNR and CDR2 is FQNEAQ (reference sequence). CDR3 length: 15 residues. V shed 1 base and J shed 1 base, with 8 bases lying between them. Written as DNA, the CDR3 is TGTGCCAGCAGCTTAGTAACGGGTTCCTACAATGAGCAGTTCTTC. Protein: CASSLVTGSYNEQFF.

The chain is built from TRBV18 and TRBJ2-6, with 11 nucleotides matching TRBD2. Germline loops: CDR1 KGHSH, CDR2 LQKENI. This CDR3 has 18 amino acids. J gave up 3 bases and V 1 base, and 5 bases lay outside the gene matches. The CDR3 reads CASSPQTSGVGGANVLTF. CDR3 nucleotides: TGTGCCAGCTCACCACAGACTAGCGGGGTAGGTGGGGCCAACGTCCTGACTTTC.